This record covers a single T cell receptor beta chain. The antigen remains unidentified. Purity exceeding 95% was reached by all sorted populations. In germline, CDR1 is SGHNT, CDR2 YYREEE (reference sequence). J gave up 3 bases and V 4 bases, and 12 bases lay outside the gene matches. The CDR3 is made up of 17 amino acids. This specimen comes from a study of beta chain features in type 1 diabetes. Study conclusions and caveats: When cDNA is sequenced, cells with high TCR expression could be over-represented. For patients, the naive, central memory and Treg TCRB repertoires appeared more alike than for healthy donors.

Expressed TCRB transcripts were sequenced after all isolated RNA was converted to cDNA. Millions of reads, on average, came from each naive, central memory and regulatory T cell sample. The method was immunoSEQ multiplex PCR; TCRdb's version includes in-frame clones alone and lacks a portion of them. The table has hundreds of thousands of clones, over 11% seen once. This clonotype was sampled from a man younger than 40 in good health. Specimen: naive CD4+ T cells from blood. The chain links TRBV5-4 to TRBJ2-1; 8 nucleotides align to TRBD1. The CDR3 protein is CASSLAKQGAGYNEQFF. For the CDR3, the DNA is TGTGCCAGCAGCCTGGCGAAGCAGGGGGCGGGCTACAATGAGCAGTTCTTC.